This T cell receptor (beta chain) is from a study of cytomegalovirus exposure and HLA in healthy donors. Points from the study as a whole: Certain indistinguishable V segments, among them TRBV6-2 and TRBV6-3, were excluded. An analysis that was carried out later associated fewer than 20,000 TCR beta sequences with HLA alleles at 0.05 false discovery rate. It was reported in a later analysis that an Asian-associated ancestry cluster showed fewer N-insertions than the roughly 670-donor mean. The authors enumerated under 200 TCR beta chains as linked to cytomegalovirus.

Researchers ran the PCR with 60 Vbeta and 13 Jbeta primers. The table came from immunoSEQ multiplex PCR; TCRdb's copy has only in-frame clones and leaves some out. This table holds roughly 180,000 clones, roughly 82% found once. About this clone: What it recognizes is unknown.

This CDR3 comprises 15 residues. The V end was cut by 7 bases, the J end by 3 bases, with 17 bases between. Germline assignment: CDR1 MNHNS and CDR2 SASEGT. The chain employs TRBV6-1 and TRBJ2-3, with D possibly matching TRBD2 (6 bases). The sequencing sample was made of PBMCs. This receptor was identified in a man aged 40-49 years in good health and CMV-seronegative. CDR3 nucleotides: TGTGCCAGCACCGCAGGAGGGGTGATAACAGATACGCAGTATTTT. This encodes CASTAGGVITDTQYF.